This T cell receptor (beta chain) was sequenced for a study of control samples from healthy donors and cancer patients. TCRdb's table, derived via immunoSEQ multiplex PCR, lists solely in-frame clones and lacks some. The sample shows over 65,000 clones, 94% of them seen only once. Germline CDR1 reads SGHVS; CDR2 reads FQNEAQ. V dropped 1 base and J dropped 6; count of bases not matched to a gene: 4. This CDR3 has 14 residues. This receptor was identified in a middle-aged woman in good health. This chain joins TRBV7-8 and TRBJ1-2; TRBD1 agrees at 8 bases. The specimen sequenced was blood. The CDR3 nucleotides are TGTGCCAGCAGCTTAGATGGACAGGGTGATGGCTACACCTTC. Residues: CASSLDGQGDGYTF.